The rows below give T cell receptor beta chains drawn from one sample of a study of T-cell reconstitution after alpha-beta-depleted transplantation in children. MiXCR was run by TCRdb on the PCR reads, yielding one entry per CDR3 protein. The top ten hold more than 5.5% of the sample, which has about 460,000 distinct CDR3 sequences, roughly an eighth seen once. This specimen consisted of PBMCs from the stem cell graft donor, obtained from the stem cell graft. All receptors come from a human donor who donated a stem cell graft to a child with combined immunodeficiency. The CDR3 runs from the conserved cysteine through the conserved F or W. A D gene is named only where the DNA matches it firmly. A row's size may be missing; if present it is once, few, many or a size class.

v_gene	j_gene	d_gene	abundance	CDR3aa	CDR3nt
TRBV4-3	TRBJ1-2	.	.	CASSQGGSYGYTF	TGCGCCAGCAGCCAAGGCGGCAGCTATGGCTACACCTTC
TRBV3-1	TRBJ2-1	.	.	CASSPYRTYNEQFF	TGTGCCAGCAGCCCCTATAGGACTTACAATGAGCAGTTCTTC
TRBV5-1	TRBJ1-3	.	many	CASNSGVSGNTIYF	TGCGCCAGCAACTCAGGGGTCTCTGGAAACACCATATATTTT
TRBV18	TRBJ2-7	.	.	CASSAGQGTYEQYF	TGTGCCAGCTCAGCTGGTCAGGGAACCTACGAGCAGTACTTC
TRBV7-3	TRBJ2-4	.	once	CASSLNRDNIQYF	TGTGCCAGCAGCTTAAACAGGGACAACATTCAGTACTTC
TRBV7-3	TRBJ2-1	.	.	CASSSTENSDNEQFF	TGTGCCAGCAGCTCGACAGAGAACTCCGACAATGAGCAGTTCTTC
TRBV12-3/TRBV12-4	TRBJ2-5	.	many	CASSAYVAGETQYF	TGTGCCAGCAGTGCTTATGTCGCTGGGGAGACCCAGTACTTC
TRBV19	TRBJ1-5	.	.	CASRVQIHSNQPQHF	TGTGCCAGTAGGGTGCAGATTCATAGCAATCAGCCCCAGCATTTT
TRBV5-1	TRBJ1-1	TRBD1	.	CASSMHTGTGDTEAFF	TGCGCCAGCAGCATGCACACCGGGACAGGGGACACTGAAGCTTTCTTT
TRBV5-8	TRBJ2-7	.	many	CASSLSEGLWYEQYF	TGTGCCAGCAGCTTGTCGGAGGGGTTATGGTACGAGCAGTACTTC
TRBV29-1	TRBJ2-7	.	many	CSTRLGAVQYF	TGCAGCACCCGACTAGGGGCCGTCCAGTACTTC
TRBV2	TRBJ2-3	TRBD2	many	CASQGLAFRDTQYF	TGTGCCAGCCAGGGACTAGCGTTCCGAGATACGCAGTATTTT
TRBV6-1	TRBJ2-7	.	few	CASSEGGAQNEQYF	TGTGCCAGCAGTGAAGGGGGGGCGCAGAACGAGCAGTACTTC
TRBV9	TRBJ2-1	TRBD1	many	CASSVRATGVDEQFF	TGTGCCAGCAGCGTAAGGGCCACAGGGGTGGATGAGCAGTTCTTC
TRBV7-3	TRBJ2-5	TRBD1	.	CASSLSRTGVQETQYF	TGTGCCAGCAGCTTATCTCGGACAGGGGTCCAAGAGACCCAGTACTTC
TRBV7-2	TRBJ2-4	.	few	CASTSYFGSSENIQYF	TGTGCCAGCACCTCTTATTTCGGTTCCTCAGAAAACATTCAGTACTTC
TRBV4-3	TRBJ2-7	.	many	CASSQCYEQYF	TGCGCCAGCAGCCAATGCTACGAGCAGTACTTC
TRBV4-2	TRBJ2-2	.	.	CASSQLLANTGELFF	TGTGCCAGCAGCCAACTTCTCGCGAACACCGGGGAGCTGTTTTTT
TRBV28	TRBJ2-2	.	many	CATRPGTLLTGELFF	TGTGCCACCCGACCCGGGACACTCCTGACCGGGGAGCTGTTTTTT
TRBV9	TRBJ2-7	TRBD1	few	CASSEDRRDDEQYF	TGTGCCAGCAGCGAGGACAGGAGAGATGACGAGCAGTACTTC
TRBV12-3/TRBV12-4	TRBJ2-3	TRBD2	.	CASSRERSGRAADTQYF	TGTGCCAGCAGCCGGGAACGGAGCGGGAGGGCAGCAGATACGCAGTATTTT
TRBV15	TRBJ1-1	.	few	CATVNRVPDTEAFF	TGTGCCACCGTCAACAGGGTACCCGACACTGAAGCTTTCTTT
TRBV6-5	TRBJ1-3	.	many	CASSLGESSGNTIYF	TGTGCCAGCAGTTTGGGGGAGAGCTCTGGAAACACCATATATTTT
TRBV7-3	TRBJ2-3	TRBD2	.	CASSLTPPGLAVNTSTDTQYF	TGTGCCAGCAGCTTAACCCCCCCGGGACTAGCGGTGAACACTAGCACAGATACGCAGTATTTT
TRBV20-1	TRBJ1-6	TRBD1	many	CSASYRGTSPLHF	TGCAGTGCTAGCTACAGGGGGACTTCACCCCTCCACTTT
TRBV28	TRBJ2-7	TRBD1	few	CASSLPDRLRVYF	TGTGCCAGCAGTTTACCGGACAGGCTAAGGGTGTACTTC
TRBV9	TRBJ2-7	TRBD1	few	CASSVGRGLYEQYF	TGTGCCAGCAGCGTAGGCAGGGGGCTGTACGAGCAGTACTTC
TRBV9	TRBJ1-4	.	few	CASSVGVQASNEKLFF	TGTGCCAGCAGCGTAGGGGTCCAGGCCTCGAATGAAAAACTGTTTTTT
TRBV10-3	TRBJ2-3	TRBD2	.	CAISQREGTDTQYF	TGTGCCATCAGCCAGCGGGAAGGGACAGATACGCAGTATTTT
TRBV5-5	TRBJ2-1	TRBD2	once	CASSPSSGRFPYNEQFF	TGTGCCAGCAGCCCCTCTAGCGGGAGATTCCCCTACAATGAGCAGTTCTTC
TRBV19	TRBJ1-1	TRBD1	.	CASSMTGGDYGTEAFF	TGTGCCAGTAGTATGACAGGGGGGGATTATGGCACTGAAGCTTTCTTT
TRBV29-1	TRBJ2-7	.	many	CSVLETPYEQYF	TGCAGCGTTCTGGAGACTCCCTACGAGCAGTACTTC
TRBV20-1	TRBJ2-5	.	many	CSARHNNQETQYF	TGCAGTGCTAGGCATAATAACCAAGAGACCCAGTACTTC
TRBV30	TRBJ2-1	TRBD2	few	CACRPGLAGNNEQFF	TGTGCCTGCCGACCGGGACTAGCGGGGAACAATGAGCAGTTCTTC
TRBV27	TRBJ2-5	.	many	CASSHYGRSETQYF	TGTGCCAGCAGCCATTATGGCCGGTCAGAGACCCAGTACTTC
TRBV5-5	TRBJ2-1	TRBD1	many	CASSKDREQFF	TGTGCCAGCAGCAAGGACAGGGAGCAGTTCTTC
TRBV27	TRBJ2-7	TRBD1	many	CASSFGTGGGEQYF	TGTGCCAGCAGTTTCGGGACAGGGGGTGGAGAGCAGTACTTC
TRBV28	TRBJ2-1	TRBD2	many	CASNRAGGGSYNEQFF	TGTGCCAGCAATCGGGCGGGGGGCGGCTCCTACAATGAGCAGTTCTTC
TRBV4-3	TRBJ1-1	.	many	CASSQDSLFRGTEAFF	TGCGCCAGCAGCCAAGATTCTCTCTTTCGGGGCACTGAAGCTTTCTTT
TRBV9	TRBJ2-1	.	.	CASSPPGLAGYEQFF	TGTGCCAGCAGCCCCCCGGGTCTAGCCGGTTATGAGCAGTTCTTC
TRBV5-6	TRBJ2-1	.	many	CASSLVFWSGGNNEQFF	TGTGCCAGCAGCTTGGTTTTCTGGTCTGGAGGCAACAATGAGCAGTTCTTC
TRBV10-3	TRBJ2-3	.	few	CAISESGRTSTDTQYF	TGTGCCATCAGTGAGTCTGGGAGGACAAGCACAGATACGCAGTATTTT
TRBV10-3	TRBJ2-1	.	many	CAIRKDSGGEQFF	TGTGCCATCAGAAAGGACAGCGGCGGTGAGCAGTTCTTC
TRBV21-1	TRBJ2-3	.	few	CASSTGDCAGSYNSTDTQYF	TGTGCCAGCAGCACTGGAGATTGCGCGGGGTCTTATAATAGCACAGATACGCAGTATTTT
TRBV12-3/TRBV12-4	TRBJ2-7	.	few	CASTKEGGYEQYF	TGTGCCAGCACCAAGGAGGGGGGCTACGAGCAGTACTTC
TRBV7-3	TRBJ1-1	.	.	CASSPGPMNTEAFF	TGTGCCAGCAGTCCAGGTCCCATGAACACTGAAGCTTTCTTT
TRBV29-1	TRBJ1-2	.	few	CSVESRGSYGYTF	TGCAGCGTTGAATCTAGAGGCAGCTATGGCTACACCTTC
TRBV4-2	TRBJ2-7	.	few	CASSPRIPSPDEQYF	TGTGCCAGCAGCCCCAGGATCCCGAGCCCGGACGAGCAGTACTTC
TRBV5-1	TRBJ2-3	.	.	CASSALGWGTDTQYF	TGCGCCAGCAGCGCTTTAGGGTGGGGCACAGATACGCAGTATTTT
TRBV3-1	TRBJ1-1	.	few	CASSQDPQRRTEAFF	TGTGCCAGCAGCCAAGATCCCCAGAGAAGAACTGAAGCTTTCTTT
TRBV4-2	TRBJ2-4	TRBD2	.	CASSQVLAGLLAKNIQYF	TGTGCCAGCAGCCAAGTCCTAGCGGGGTTACTAGCCAAAAACATTCAGTACTTC
TRBV20-1	TRBJ2-6	.	many	CSARDRALMISGANVLTF	TGCAGTGCTAGAGATAGGGCCCTAATGATCTCTGGGGCCAACGTCCTGACTTTC
TRBV18	TRBJ2-1	.	.	CASSPLPADPSYNEQFF	TGTGCCAGCTCACCCCTGCCGGCGGATCCATCCTACAATGAGCAGTTCTTC
TRBV12-3/TRBV12-4	TRBJ2-1	TRBD2	many	CASSFWAGGPNDHNEQFF	TGTGCCAGCAGTTTTTGGGCGGGAGGGCCGAATGACCACAATGAGCAGTTCTTC
TRBV12-3/TRBV12-4	TRBJ2-7	.	.	CASSPNSRLGVNYEQYF	TGTGCCAGCAGTCCCAATAGTCGACTAGGGGTAAACTACGAGCAGTACTTC
TRBV12-3/TRBV12-4	TRBJ2-7	.	few	CASSSTWGQQSSYEQYF	TGTGCCAGCAGTTCTACATGGGGTCAGCAGAGCTCCTACGAGCAGTACTTC
TRBV20-1	TRBJ2-5	TRBD2	.	CSAITPGLAGQETQYF	TGCAGTGCTATTACACCCGGACTAGCGGGTCAAGAGACCCAGTACTTC
TRBV12-3/TRBV12-4	TRBJ2-3	.	few	CASSLAGRAGTDTQYF	TGTGCCAGCAGTTTAGCGGGAAGGGCGGGGACAGATACGCAGTATTTT
TRBV2	TRBJ1-6	.	.	CASSGGYQGERSDSPLHF	TGTGCCAGCAGTGGGGGTTACCAAGGGGAGAGGTCTGATTCACCCCTCCACTTT